These 6 T cell receptor beta chains were all obtained from the same sample, sequenced in a study of radiation and T cells in renal cell carcinoma. Described time point: baseline pretreatment blood. The treatment is: 15 Gy SBRT to primary tumor, nephrectomy 4 weeks later. Method: immunoSEQ multiplex PCR; TCRdb's copy keeps in-frame clones and lacks some. The table has 100,000 to 150,000 clones, about four fifths seen once. This specimen was blood, taken from a patient whose treatment included radiotherapy and nephrectomy. The receptors originated from a woman aged 55-69 years with renal cell carcinoma.

The chain recombines TRBV27 with TRBJ1-5; 9 positions match TRBD1. CDR3 length equals 14 residues. From germline, CDR1 is MNHEY and CDR2 SMNVEV (reference sequence). J gave up 6 bases and V 6 bases, and 6 bases lay outside the gene matches. The CDR3 coding sequence is TGTGCCAGCAGCACACAGGGGGCGGGTCAGCCCCAGCATTTT. Its protein product is CASSTQGAGQPQHF.

This clone was observed a few times. The rearrangement uses TRBV5-1 and TRBJ1-1; TRBD1 is a possible D gene (6 bases). The CDR3 loop spans 14 amino acids. The V end was cut by 3 bases, the J end by 1 base, with 10 bases between. CDR1 and CDR2 (germline): SGHRS, YFSETQ. CDR3 coding DNA: TGCGCCAGCAGCTCGGCAGGGGAGAACACTGAAGCTTTCTTT. It is translated as CASSSAGENTEAFF.

The gene calls are TRBV30 and TRBJ2-3; 10 nucleotides align to TRBD2. Per germline, CDR1 GTSNPN and CDR2 SVGIG (reference sequence). Losses at the gene ends were 0 bases for V and 3 bases for J; bases not matched to a gene: 9. The CDR3 runs 17 residues. The DNA of the CDR3 is TGTGCCTGGAGTGTACAACGGACTAGCGGAGGTACAGATACGCAGTATTTT. Translation: CAWSVQRTSGGTDTQYF.

The chain recombines TRBV15 with TRBJ1-3; D gene ambiguous. Trimming stripped 0 bases from V and 4 bases from J, with 7 bases between. The CDR3 covers 14 residues. CDR1 LNHNV and CDR2 YYDKDF come from the germline V gene (reference sequence). The CDR3 sequence is CATSRDYVGNTIYF. CDR3 nucleotide sequence: TGTGCCACCAGCAGAGATTATGTAGGAAACACCATATATTTT.

The chain links TRBV7-3 to TRBJ1-2; D might be TRBD1 (5 bases). Germline assignment: CDR1 SGHTA and CDR2 FQGTGA. The CDR3 extends over 15 amino acids. The germline V and J ends were trimmed by 5 bases and 2 bases, with 15 bases remaining between them. The CDR3 nucleotides read TGTGCCAGCAGCGCGACAGCGTATCAAAACTATGGCTACACCTTC. This codes for CASSATAYQNYGYTF.

This clone was seen a handful of times. The chain uses TRBV5-4 and TRBJ1-1; D gene uncertain. This CDR3 is 16 amino acids long. Trimming removed 7 bases from V and 3 bases from J, with 22 bases in between. In germline, CDR1 is SGHNT, CDR2 YYREEE (reference sequence). The CDR3 protein is CASEPYLRARDTEAFF. The CDR3 DNA reads as TGTGCCAGCGAACCCTACCTCCGTGCACGGGACACTGAAGCTTTCTTT.